The 21 T cell receptor beta chains below were found in one sample sequenced in a study of T cells after yellow fever vaccination. TCRdb fed the 5' RACE reads into MiXCR, producing one record per CDR3 protein. This repertoire shows under 600,000 distinct CDR3 sequences, 21% found once; its top ten account for approximately 16%. Here the sequenced sample was PBMCs, taken less than 25 days after the first yellow fever vaccination. Every receptor here comes from a man aged 18 to 30 who received the YFV17D yellow fever vaccine.

This clonotype occurred a few times. CDR3 in amino acids: CASSSLWGRDEKLFF. The CDR3 DNA reads as TGTGCCAGCAGCTCTTTGTGGGGGCGGGATGAAAAACTGTTTTTT. The chain uses TRBV7-2 and TRBJ1-4, with a weak D call TRBD1 (6 bases). In germline, CDR1 is SGHTA, CDR2 FQGNSA. V was cut by 4 bases and J by 6 bases, with 15 bases left in between. The CDR3 is 15 amino acids.

The chain joins TRBV30 to TRBJ2-1; tentative D call: TRBD1 (5 bases). The CDR3 covers 15 residues. V lost 5 bases and J 7 bases, leaving 21 bases between the germline ends. The germline V gene encodes CDR1 GTSNPN and CDR2 SVGIG (reference sequence). CDR3 coding DNA: TGTGCCTGGGGCCCCGGGCAGGGCTCATGGAATGAGCAGTTCTTC. Protein: CAWGPGQGSWNEQFF.

This clonotype was recorded a few times. The chain recombines TRBV4-1 with TRBJ1-5, with TRBD1 as a possible D gene (5 bases). With 6 bases removed from V and 2 bases from J, the gap between germline ends came to 14 bases. Germline V gene data show CDR1 as MGHRA and CDR2 as YSYEKL. The CDR3 extends over 15 amino acids. In nucleotides, the CDR3 is TGCGCCAGCAGAGACAGCCCCATAGGCAATCAGCCCCAGCATTTT. Translating it yields CASRDSPIGNQPQHF.

Only a few counts were recorded for this clonotype. This rearrangement joins TRBV6-1 to TRBJ2-3; 7 positions match TRBD2. V was clipped by 6 bases and J by 9 bases; unmatched bases: 9. The CDR3 has 13 amino acids. Germline CDR1 MNHNS, CDR2 SASEGT. This CDR3 is CASSAAGEGTQYF. The CDR3 coding sequence is TGTGCCAGCAGCGCCGCGGGGGAGGGGACGCAGTATTTT.

There are a few counts of this clonotype. This sequence joins TRBV20-1 and TRBJ2-1, with TRBD2 identical over 12 bases. The V gene end was trimmed by 8 bases and the J gene end by 8 bases; junction bases not matched to a gene: 7. Per germline, CDR1 DFQATT and CDR2 SNEGSKA (reference sequence). CDR3 size: 13 residues. The CDR3 loop reads CSTWTSGNDEQFF. In DNA, the CDR3 is TGCAGTACTTGGACTAGCGGGAATGATGAGCAGTTCTTC.

This rearrangement joins TRBV5-1 to TRBJ1-2; TRBD1 is a possible D gene (5 bases). CDR1 and CDR2 from the germline V gene are SGHRS and YFSETQ. The CDR3 is 13 amino acids. Trimming cost V 4 bases and J 4 bases, with 11 bases left between them. The CDR3 sequence: CASSRWTLYGYTF. The DNA of the CDR3 is TGCGCCAGCAGCCGTTGGACACTCTATGGCTACACCTTC.

This clonotype was seen a few times. The chain combines TRBV5-1 with TRBJ1-6, with 9 nucleotides matching TRBD1. V shed 3 bases and J 6 bases; nucleotides not matched to a gene: 7. Germline V gene sequence: CDR1 SGHRS, CDR2 YFSETQ. The CDR3 loop spans 16 amino acids. As DNA, the CDR3 is TGCGCCAGCAGCTCTTGGACAGGGGCGCGTAATTCACCCCTCCACTTT. Its protein is CASSSWTGARNSPLHF.

In this sample, this clonotype turned up a few times. The J gene is TRBJ2-7, the V gene TRBV9; 8 positions agree with TRBD1. The CDR3 is 15 residues long. Trimming cost V 4 bases and J 1 base; bases outside gene matches: 7. Germline V lookup: CDR1 SGDLS, CDR2 YYNGEE. CDR3 sequence: CASSLSGTGSYEQYF. The CDR3 nucleotides read TGTGCCAGCAGCCTCTCCGGGACAGGTTCCTACGAGCAGTACTTC.

V is TRBV30 and J is TRBJ2-7; D not resolved. Looked up from germline, CDR1 is GTSNPN and CDR2 is SVGIG (reference sequence). Between the trimmed V and J ends, which lost 1 base and 2 bases, there was a span of 12 bases. CDR3 length equals 14 residues. The CDR3 region has the DNA TGTGCCTGGAGTGACCTATCCTTGGCCTACGAGCAGTACTTC. This translates into CAWSDLSLAYEQYF.

On this clonotype itself: A junction boundary mismatches the germline segment, possibly from a read error. The chain couples TRBV20-1 to TRBJ2-3; TRBD2 might be the D (6 bases). The germline gives CDR1 DFQATT, CDR2 SNEGSKA (reference sequence). The CDR3 is made up of 16 amino acids. This CDR3 is CCARDRAGFPGDTQYF. The CDR3 nucleotides are TGCTGTGCTAGAGATCGGGCGGGGTTCCCCGGGGATACGCAGTATTTT.

The V gene is TRBV10-3, the J gene TRBJ2-2, with TRBD1 matching over 8 bases. In germline, CDR1 is ENHRY, CDR2 SYGVKD. CDR3 length equals 11 residues. With V trimmed by 10 bases and J by 10 bases, 5 bases remained unmatched. CDR3 in DNA: TGTGCCACGCAGGGGGCGGCGGAGCTGTTTTTT. Its protein is CATQGAAELFF.

The J gene is TRBJ1-1, the V gene TRBV7-8; D gene uncertain. Trimming cost V 1 base and J 4 bases, with 10 bases left between them. The CDR3 runs to 14 residues. Germline assignment: CDR1 SGHVS and CDR2 FQNEAQ. CDR3 DNA sequence: TGTGCCAGCAGCTTAGGTCAGAGAACCACTGAAGCTTTCTTT. This encodes CASSLGQRTTEAFF.

The rearrangement joins TRBV20-1 to TRBJ1-5; TRBD1 agrees at 8 bases. The V and J ends lost 5 bases and 5 bases, in that order; junction bases with no gene match: 5. From germline, CDR1 is DFQATT and CDR2 SNEGSKA (reference sequence). The CDR3 runs to 13 residues. In DNA, the CDR3 is TGCAGTGCTTGGACAGGGTGGGATCAGCCCCAGCATTTT. Translating gives CSAWTGWDQPQHF.

The sample holds a few counts of this clonotype. V and J are TRBV5-1 and TRBJ2-3; D is perhaps TRBD1 or TRBD2 (7 bases each). Germline assignment: CDR1 SGHRS and CDR2 YFSETQ. Deletions cut 7 bases from V and 0 bases from J, with 15 bases between. CDR3 length equals 15 residues. DNA of the CDR3: TGCGCCAGCCAAATTCAGGGGGGGAGCACAGATACGCAGTATTTT. This encodes CASQIQGGSTDTQYF. The whole variable domain, filled in from reference TRBV5-1 and TRBJ2-3, reads KAGVTQTPRYLIKTRGQQVTLSCSPISGHRSVSWYQQTPGQGLQFLFEYFSETQRNKGNFPGRFSGRQFSNSRSEMNVSTLELGDSALYLCASQIQGGSTDTQYFGPGTRLTVL.

The chain joins TRBV24-1 to TRBJ1-2, with TRBD1 matching over 11 bases. Germline loops: CDR1 KGHDR, CDR2 SFDVKD. V gave up 3 bases and J gave up 4 bases; unmatched junction bases: 0. This CDR3 has 14 residues. CDR3 loop: CATSDGTGGYGYTF. CDR3 DNA sequence: TGTGCCACCAGTGATGGGACAGGGGGCTATGGCTACACCTTC.

The chain combines TRBV6-5 with TRBJ1-4, with 9 bases that match TRBD1. This CDR3 contains 14 residues. Losses at the gene ends were 3 bases for V and 8 bases for J; bases not matched to a gene: 4. Germline assignment: CDR1 MNHEY and CDR2 SVGAGI. Here the CDR3 DNA reads TGTGCCAGCAGTTATCGGGACAGGGACGAAAAACTGTTTTTT. This sequence encodes CASSYRDRDEKLFF.

This clonotype was seen a handful of times. V gene TRBV14 combines with J gene TRBJ1-1; TRBD1 is a possible D gene (5 bases). Trimming removed 4 bases at V and 0 bases at J, with 15 bases between. Germline V CDR1 and CDR2: SGHDN, FVKESK. The CDR3 sequence is 16 residues long. The CDR3 sequence: CASSRGRGYMNTEAFF. In DNA, the CDR3 is TGTGCCAGCAGCCGCGGGAGGGGCTACATGAACACTGAAGCTTTCTTT.

This rearrangement joins TRBV12-3 or TRBV12-4 to TRBJ1-1; a possible D gene is TRBD1 (6 bases). CDR3 length: 13 residues. Trimming pared 8 bases from V and 0 bases from J, leaving 10 bases between. The CDR3 sequence is CASLWTVNTEAFF. The CDR3 DNA is TGTGCCAGCTTATGGACAGTGAACACTGAAGCTTTCTTT.

The chain carries TRBV6-6 and TRBJ1-2; tentatively, D is TRBD1 (6 bases). The CDR3 extends over 13 amino acids. Germline CDR1 reads MNHNY; CDR2 reads SVGAGI (reference sequence). V lost 6 bases to trimming and J lost 4 bases, with 12 bases between them. The CDR3 spells CASRSDRIYGYTF. For the CDR3, the DNA is TGTGCCAGCAGATCTGACAGGATCTATGGCTACACCTTC.

The sample holds a few counts of this clonotype. The chain has TRBV6-5 and TRBJ2-3; D may be TRBD2 (5 bases). Per germline, CDR1 MNHEY and CDR2 SVGAGI. The CDR3 runs 16 residues. V shed 0 bases and J shed 1 base, with 11 bases lying between them. The CDR3 bases are TGTGCCAGCAGTTACTCGACTCCCGGGGGCACAGATACGCAGTATTTT. Translated: CASSYSTPGGTDTQYF.

This chain connects TRBV27 to TRBJ2-7; D possibly corresponds to TRBD1 (5 bases). Germline V gives CDR1 MNHEY, CDR2 SMNVEV (reference sequence). Trimming left V 2 bases short and J 1 base short, with 9 bases between. This CDR3 region has 14 residues. In DNA, the CDR3 is TGTGCCAGCAGTTTAGCAGGGATATCCTACGAGCAGTACTTC. This encodes CASSLAGISYEQYF.